One T cell receptor (beta chain) is described in this entry. The antigen is undetermined. PCR used 60 Vbeta primers and 13 Jbeta primers. Data came from immunoSEQ multiplex PCR; TCRdb stores just in-frame clones and leaves some out. Of more than 150,000 clones listed, 60% to 85% are singletons. Losses at the gene ends were 5 bases for V and 5 bases for J; bases not matched to a gene: 8. Germline loops: CDR1 SEHNR, CDR2 FQNEAQ (reference sequence). The CDR3 is 14 amino acids. This record belongs to a study of cytomegalovirus exposure and HLA in healthy donors. Broader study findings: Because they were indistinguishable, some V segments, including TRBV6-2 and TRBV6-3, were excluded.

The chain joins TRBV7-9 to TRBJ2-7; the match to TRBD1 covers 8 bases. The sequence derives from a girl between 10 and 17 years old in good health and CMV-seropositive. The sequencing sample was made of PBMCs. The CDR3 sequence is CASSPTGARDEQYF. The CDR3 nucleotides read TGTGCCAGCAGCCCGACAGGGGCGCGGGACGAGCAGTACTTC.